The rows below give T cell receptor beta chains drawn from one sample of a study of T-cell reconstitution after alpha-beta-depleted transplantation in children. MiXCR, applied by TCRdb to the PCR reads, yields one record per CDR3 protein. The profile shows fewer than 250,000 distinct CDR3 sequences, approximately 15% of them singletons. The sample here was PBMCs, mostly from graft donor cells, taken 360 days after TCRalphabeta/CD19-depleted stem cell transplant. These TCRs come from a male patient aged 2-9 years who had a stem cell transplant for acute lymphoblastic leukemia, so the T cells may come from the graft donor. Each CDR3 is given with its conserved first and last residue. A D gene is named only where the DNA matches it firmly. Clone size appears in some rows only: once, few, many, or a class for an expanded clone.

-	-	TRBJ1-2	TRBV19	CASREDGFYGYTF	TGTGCCAGTAGGGAGGACGGGTTCTATGGCTACACCTTC
-	-	TRBJ2-2	TRBV7-2	CASSRTGSGFTGELFF	TGTGCCAGCAGCCGAACAGGGTCCGGCTTCACCGGGGAGCTGTTTTTT
-	-	TRBJ2-7	TRBV5-1	CASSFLSGNYEQYF	TGCGCCAGCAGCTTCCTCTCGGGGAACTACGAGCAGTACTTC
-	TRBD2	TRBJ2-2	TRBV12-3/TRBV12-4	CGLAGDTGELFF	TGTGGGCTAGCGGGGGACACCGGGGAGCTGTTTTTT
few	TRBD1	TRBJ1-3	TRBV29-1	CSVEGGTGSLGNTIYF	TGCAGCGTTGAAGGCGGGACAGGGTCACTTGGAAACACCATATATTTT
-	-	TRBJ2-1	TRBV27	CASSTSATNEQFF	TGTGCCAGCTCCACGTCGGCGACGAATGAGCAGTTCTTC
-	-	TRBJ1-4	TRBV6-5	CASSRPSEKLFF	TGTGCCAGCAGTCGCCCGAGTGAAAAACTGTTTTTT
-	-	TRBJ1-2	TRBV11-2	CVSSLEVAGNSGGYTF	TGTGTCAGCAGCTTAGAGGTCGCGGGCAATTCCGGCGGCTACACCTTC
few	-	TRBJ2-7	TRBV5-1	CASSLGRVDYEQYF	TGCGCCAGCAGCTTGGGACGGGTAGACTACGAGCAGTACTTC
few	-	TRBJ1-1	TRBV6-5	CASSYSGVGDTEAFF	TGTGCCAGCAGTTACTCAGGCGTTGGGGACACTGAAGCTTTCTTT
-	-	TRBJ2-7	TRBV5-1	CASSLVGAPRGLEQYF	TGCGCCAGCAGCTTGGTGGGGGCCCCAAGAGGGCTCGAGCAGTACTTC
-	-	TRBJ2-7	TRBV4-1	CASSQGRGASRYEQYF	TGCGCCAGCAGCCAAGGAAGGGGGGCTAGTAGGTACGAGCAGTACTTC
few	TRBD2	TRBJ2-7	TRBV20-1	CSARVWTSVYEQYF	TGCAGTGCTAGAGTTTGGACTAGCGTTTACGAGCAGTACTTC
few	-	TRBJ2-2	TRBV28	CASSKTGRLGGELFF	TGTGCCAGCAGTAAGACAGGGAGGCTTGGCGGGGAGCTGTTTTTT
few	-	TRBJ2-3	TRBV9	CASSALLDTQYF	TGTGCCAGCAGCGCCCTTTTAGATACGCAGTATTTT
many	-	TRBJ2-7	TRBV27	CASSSRAGSYEQYF	TGTGCCAGCAGTTCCAGGGCGGGCTCCTACGAGCAGTACTTC
few	-	TRBJ2-7	TRBV11-2	CASSFTVDEQYF	TGTGCCAGCAGCTTTACAGTAGACGAGCAGTACTTC
many	TRBD1	TRBJ1-1	TRBV5-1	CASRESGTGNTEAFF	TGCGCCAGCAGGGAAAGCGGGACAGGGAACACTGAAGCTTTCTTT
-	-	TRBJ1-1	TRBV1	CSSSRGLNTEAFF	TGCTCCAGCAGCCGGGGTTTGAACACTGAAGCTTTCTTT
few	-	TRBJ2-5	TRBV12-3/TRBV12-4	CASSLSPQTQETQYF	TGTGCCAGCAGTTTATCCCCACAGACACAAGAGACCCAGTACTTC
-	-	TRBJ1-2	TRBV5-1	CASSTTGAYGYTF	TGCGCCAGCAGCACAACAGGTGCCTATGGCTACACCTTC
-	-	TRBJ1-1	TRBV19	CATDDWARNTEAFF	TGTGCCACTGATGATTGGGCTAGGAACACTGAAGCTTTCTTT